This T cell receptor (beta chain) was found in a study of shared clonotypes between healthy human individuals. Study details: The donor group consisted of two women and three men, aged 18 to 49.

The CDR3 length is 16 residues. CDR1 and CDR2 from the germline V gene are MNHEY and SVGAGI. V shed 4 bases and J 10 bases; nucleotides not matched to a gene: 13. This clone was counted once. Its target is not known. A split of CD4+ cells into CD45RA+ naive and CD45RA-negative memory subsets was performed. The study, taken as a whole, reports: Rarefaction analysis demonstrated incomplete sorted-subset sequencing notwithstanding large depth. The researchers took only blood, and tissue repertoires probably look different.

Assay: immunoSEQ multiplex PCR; the TCRdb copy retains only in-frame clones and omits some. The top ten hold 0.1% to 0.15% of the sample, which has 2 million or so clones, about 95% seen once. The chain joins TRBV6-5 to TRBJ1-4, with 9 bases fitting TRBD1. The clonotype was recovered from a man between 18 and 35 years old in good health. Sequences were obtained from naive CD4+ T cells sorted from blood. Subset: CD45RA+ positively selected. The CDR3 nucleotides read TGTGCCAGCAGTTCGACGACAGGGGGATTCCTGGGAAAACTGTTTTTT. It encodes CASSSTTGGFLGKLFF.